This T cell receptor beta chain was recovered during a study of T cells in Graves' hyperthyroidism and ophthalmopathy (dated by TCRdb to between 2018 and 2020). For the study in its entirety: Peripheral blood was collected at initial diagnosis, before any treatment. A discovery cohort of roughly 100 patients, 43 with Graves' ophthalmopathy and roughly 59 with stable Graves' hyperthyroidism, was used to find distinguishing TCR V-J signatures. Prospective prediction of ophthalmopathy was tested in an independent validation cohort consisting of fewer than 20 hyperthyroidism patients and more than 15 patients who later progressed to ophthalmopathy. For training and testing, the 100 or so patients in the discovery cohort were randomly divided in a 7:3 ratio. Thyroid tissue and blood T-cell repertoires from six Graves' hyperthyroidism patients were also compared in the study. Once sampling was done, hyperthyroidism patients were given methimazole at a starting dose of 30 mg daily, whereas ophthalmopathy patients were given high-dose intravenous methylprednisolone. TCR Vbeta CDR3 sequencing of 120 to 150 peripheral blood samples (approximately 44 ophthalmopathy, 75 to 85 hyperthyroidism and 17 progressor patients) is reported in the paper.

Overall study outcomes, separate from this receptor: Sample size was not statistically predetermined, and blinding of investigators to group allocation was not performed. In validation, the model predicted progression to ophthalmopathy a median of roughly six months before onset, with 70% to 71% sensitivity and about 72% specificity. In cross-validation, a model built on a 13 V-J signature told ophthalmopathy apart from stable hyperthyroidism with 87.88% sensitivity and 81% to 82% specificity, and in testing the same model reached 80%/75%. Most expanded thyroid clonotypes (frequency above 0.001) were also detected in blood, suggesting blood repertoires may reflect thyroid immune responses.

This clonotype was seen many times. Its antigen remains undetermined. No much larger clonotype is one base removed from it; base qualities were not supplied. The TCR beta CDR3 regions were amplified from the RNA transcripts. The first round of RT-PCR for the TCR CDR3 was performed with the HTBI primer set and the Qiagen OneStep RT-PCR kit. The libraries were constructed in a second round of multiplex PCR and then size-selected and purified. Paired-end sequencing of the libraries was performed with 100 bp reads on an Illumina HiSeq2000. As for the authors' bioinformatics: SOAPnuke was used to process the raw data, with reads discarded if the reads contained adapters or uncalled bases, had a mean Phred below 15, or lacked an exact constant-primer or identifier match. COPE v1.2.5 was used to merge the high-quality paired reads, and each unique nucleotide sequence was defined as a clonotype. MiTCR v1.1 was used to align the clonotypes against IMGT TRBV, TRBD and TRBJ reference segments. Only V-J combinations with frequency above 0.0001, covering 98% to 99.2% of repertoires, were analysed. A TCS score was defined as the ratio between F50 (clonal expansion) and ExV (chaos), using BLOSUM62-based TCRdist between CDR3 peptides within each V-J. Welch's t-statistics and random forest reduced several hundred V-J features to 13, which were used in a naive Bayes classifier (R e1071). TCRdb reran the public reads through fastp at Q25 and MiXCR, keeping productive beta chains. Rows matching on CDR3 protein sequence are summarized as one entry with the most common DNA and genes. The V and J calls here are based on TCRdb, not the publication. The sample yields nearly 600,000 distinct CDR3 sequences; more than 13% were counted once. Roughly 7% of the sample is held by the ten biggest clonotypes.

Ophthalmopathy patients had moderately to severely active disease, Clinical Activity Score of at least 3, NOSPECS grade of at least 4, and duration under 3 months. Exclusion was applied to patients with uncontrolled infections, other autoimmune diseases, pregnancy or lactation. Diagnoses were based on clinical symptoms, serum thyroxine and TRAb, thyroid ultrasound and orbital computed tomography. PBMCs were isolated from 7.5 to 10 ml of fresh peripheral blood by Ficoll-Paque density gradient centrifugation. Total RNA was extracted with Trizol reagent, and quality was checked on an Agilent 2100 Bioanalyzer. The sequence came from a woman between 18 and 29 years old with Graves' ophthalmopathy. The source material was blood.

CDR3 region: CSARPIETQYF. In nucleotides, the sequence is TGCAGTGCTAGGCCAATCGAGACCCAGTACTTC. In this chain, TRBV20-1 is recombined with TRBJ2-5, with the D gene too uncertain to name. Relative to germline, V is 3 bases shorter and J is 5 bases shorter, with 7 bases between their ends. As encoded in the germline V gene (reference sequence), CDR1 is DFQATT while CDR2 is SNEGSKA. The CDR3 holds 11 amino acids from the cysteine to the phenylalanine. Only the CDR3 part of the read is kept: 33 bases, read in frame from the first base.